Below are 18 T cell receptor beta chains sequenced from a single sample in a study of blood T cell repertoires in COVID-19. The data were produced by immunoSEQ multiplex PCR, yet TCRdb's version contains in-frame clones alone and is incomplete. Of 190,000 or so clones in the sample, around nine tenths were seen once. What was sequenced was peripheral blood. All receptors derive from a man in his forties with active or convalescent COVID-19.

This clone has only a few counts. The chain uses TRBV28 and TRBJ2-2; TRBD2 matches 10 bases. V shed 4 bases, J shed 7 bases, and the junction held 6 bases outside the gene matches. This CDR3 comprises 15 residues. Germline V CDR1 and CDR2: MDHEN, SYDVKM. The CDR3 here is CASSSSGLANGELFF. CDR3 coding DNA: TGTGCCAGCAGTTCCTCGGGACTAGCGAACGGGGAGCTGTTTTTT. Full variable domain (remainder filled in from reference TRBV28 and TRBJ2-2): DVKVTQSSRYLVKRTGEKVFLECVQDMDHENMFWYRQDPGLGLRLIYFSYDVKMKEKGDIPEGYSVSREKKERFSLILESASTNQTSMYLCASSSSGLANGELFFGEGSRLTVL.

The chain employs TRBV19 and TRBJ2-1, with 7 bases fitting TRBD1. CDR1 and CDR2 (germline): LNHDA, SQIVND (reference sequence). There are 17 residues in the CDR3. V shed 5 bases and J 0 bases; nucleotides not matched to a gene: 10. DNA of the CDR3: TGTGCCAGTAGTGTACCGGAACAGGGGAGCTCCTACAATGAGCAGTTCTTC. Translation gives CASSVPEQGSSYNEQFF.

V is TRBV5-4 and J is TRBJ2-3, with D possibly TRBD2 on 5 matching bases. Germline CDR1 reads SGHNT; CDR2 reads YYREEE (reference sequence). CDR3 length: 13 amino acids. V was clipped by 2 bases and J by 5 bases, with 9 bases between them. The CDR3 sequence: CASSFLAVDTQYF. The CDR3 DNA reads TGTGCCAGCAGCTTCCTAGCAGTAGATACGCAGTATTTT.

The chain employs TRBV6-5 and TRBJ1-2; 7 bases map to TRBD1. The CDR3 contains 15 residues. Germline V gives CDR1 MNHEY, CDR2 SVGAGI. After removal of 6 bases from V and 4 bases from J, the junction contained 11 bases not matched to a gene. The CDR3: CASRKGTEDPYGYTF. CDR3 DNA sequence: TGTGCCAGCAGAAAAGGGACAGAGGACCCCTATGGCTACACCTTC.

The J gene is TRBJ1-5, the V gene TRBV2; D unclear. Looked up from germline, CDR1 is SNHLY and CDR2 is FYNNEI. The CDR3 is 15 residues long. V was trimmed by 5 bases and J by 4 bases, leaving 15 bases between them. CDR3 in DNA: TGTGCCAGCAGTTCTGAGGATGGTAGGAATCAGCCCCAGCATTTT. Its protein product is CASSSEDGRNQPQHF. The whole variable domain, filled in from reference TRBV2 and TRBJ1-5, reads EPEVTQTPSHQVTQMGQEVILRCVPISNHLYFYWYRQILGQKVEFLVSFYNNEISEKSEIFDDQFSVERPDGSNFTLKIRSTKLEDSAMYFCASSSEDGRNQPQHFGDGTRLSIL.

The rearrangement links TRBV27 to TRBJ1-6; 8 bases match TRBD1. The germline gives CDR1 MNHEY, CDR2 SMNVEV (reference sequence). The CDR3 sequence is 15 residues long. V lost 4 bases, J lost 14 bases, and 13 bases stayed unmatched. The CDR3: CASSSTGQVNVALHF. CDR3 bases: TGTGCCAGCAGTTCCACGGGACAGGTTAATGTGGCCCTCCACTTT.

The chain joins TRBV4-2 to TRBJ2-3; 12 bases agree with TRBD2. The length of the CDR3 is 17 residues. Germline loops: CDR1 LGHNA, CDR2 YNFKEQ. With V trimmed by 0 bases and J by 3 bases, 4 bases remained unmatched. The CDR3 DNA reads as TGTGCCAGCAGCCAAGATTACCTAGCGGGGGGGACAGATACGCAGTATTTT. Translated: CASSQDYLAGGTDTQYF.

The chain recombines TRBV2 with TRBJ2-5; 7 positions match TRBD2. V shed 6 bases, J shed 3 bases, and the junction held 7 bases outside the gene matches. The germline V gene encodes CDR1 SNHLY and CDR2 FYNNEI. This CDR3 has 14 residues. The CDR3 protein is CASRALASKETQYF. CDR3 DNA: TGTGCCAGCAGGGCACTAGCGTCTAAAGAGACCCAGTACTTC.

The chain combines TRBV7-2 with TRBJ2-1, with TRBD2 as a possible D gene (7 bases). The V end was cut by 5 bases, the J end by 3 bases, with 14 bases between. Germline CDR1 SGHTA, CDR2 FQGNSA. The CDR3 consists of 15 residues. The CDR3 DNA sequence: TGTGCCAGCAGCGCCGCGGGGGCGGGCTACAATGAGCAGTTCTTC. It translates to CASSAAGAGYNEQFF.

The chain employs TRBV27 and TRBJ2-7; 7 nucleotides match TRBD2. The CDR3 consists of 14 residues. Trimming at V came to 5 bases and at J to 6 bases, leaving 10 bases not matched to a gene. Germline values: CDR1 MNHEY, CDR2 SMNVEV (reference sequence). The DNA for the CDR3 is TGTGCCAGCAGTCCGGGGGGTCTCCTCTCCGAGCAGTACTTC. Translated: CASSPGGLLSEQYF.

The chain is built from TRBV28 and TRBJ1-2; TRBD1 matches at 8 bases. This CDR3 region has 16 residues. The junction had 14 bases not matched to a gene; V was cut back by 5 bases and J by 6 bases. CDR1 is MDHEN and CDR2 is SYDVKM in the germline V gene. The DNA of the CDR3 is TGTGCCAGCAGTCCAAGCTTTGGGCAGGGGGCGCATGGCTACACCTTC. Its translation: CASSPSFGQGAHGYTF.

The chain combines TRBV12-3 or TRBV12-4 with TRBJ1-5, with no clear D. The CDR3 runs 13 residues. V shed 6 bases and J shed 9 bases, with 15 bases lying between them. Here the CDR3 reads CASSHLYESPQHF. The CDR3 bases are TGTGCCAGCAGCCACCTCTACGAATCGCCCCAGCATTTT.

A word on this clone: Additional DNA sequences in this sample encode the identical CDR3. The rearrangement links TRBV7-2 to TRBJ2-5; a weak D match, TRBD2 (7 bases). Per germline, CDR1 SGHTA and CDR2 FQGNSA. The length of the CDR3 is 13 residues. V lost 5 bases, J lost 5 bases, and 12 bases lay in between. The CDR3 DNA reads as TGTGCCAGCAGCCTCGGGGGGCGGGAGACCCAGTACTTC. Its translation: CASSLGGRETQYF.

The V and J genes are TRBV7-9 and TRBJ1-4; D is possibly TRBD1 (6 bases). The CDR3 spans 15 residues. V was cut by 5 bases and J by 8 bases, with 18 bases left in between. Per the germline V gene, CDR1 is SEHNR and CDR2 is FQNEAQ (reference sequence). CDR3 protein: CASSLTKQGGEKLFF. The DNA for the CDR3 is TGTGCCAGCAGCCTTACCAAACAGGGAGGGGAAAAACTGTTTTTT.

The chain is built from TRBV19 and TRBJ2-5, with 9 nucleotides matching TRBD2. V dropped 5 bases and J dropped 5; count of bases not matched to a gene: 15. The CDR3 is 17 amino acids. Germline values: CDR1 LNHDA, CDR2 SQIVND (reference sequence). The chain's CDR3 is CASSGGTSSLFGETQYF. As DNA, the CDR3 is TGTGCCAGTAGTGGGGGGACTAGCTCTCTCTTTGGGGAGACCCAGTACTTC.

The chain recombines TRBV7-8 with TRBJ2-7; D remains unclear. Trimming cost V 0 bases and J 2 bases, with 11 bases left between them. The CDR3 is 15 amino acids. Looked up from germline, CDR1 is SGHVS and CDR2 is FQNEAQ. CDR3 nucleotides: TGTGCCAGCAGCTTAGCTACAGCAAACCCCTACGAGCAGTACTTC. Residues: CASSLATANPYEQYF.

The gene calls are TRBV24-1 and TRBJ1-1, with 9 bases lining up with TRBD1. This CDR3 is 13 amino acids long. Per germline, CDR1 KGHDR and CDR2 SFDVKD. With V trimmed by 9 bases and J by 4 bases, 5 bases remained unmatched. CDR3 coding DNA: TGTGCCACCCGAAAGACAGGGGGCACTGAAGCTTTCTTT. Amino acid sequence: CATRKTGGTEAFF.

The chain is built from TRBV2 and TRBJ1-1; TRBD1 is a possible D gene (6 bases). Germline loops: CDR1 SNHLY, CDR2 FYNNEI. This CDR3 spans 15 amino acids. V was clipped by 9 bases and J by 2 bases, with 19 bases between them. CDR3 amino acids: CASTIEQGINTEAFF. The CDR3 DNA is TGTGCCAGTACGATCGAACAGGGAATCAACACTGAAGCTTTCTTT.